These 20 T cell receptor beta chains were all obtained from the same sample, sequenced in a study of T-cell memory formation after mild COVID-19. MiXCR was run by TCRdb on the 5' RACE reads, yielding one entry per CDR3 protein. The repertoire has about 340,000 distinct CDR3 sequences, approximately 15% of them found once; the top ten carry 22%. Sequencing used PBMCs or a T cell subset sorted from them (not recorded which). The receptors shown here come from a man younger than 35 who had mild COVID-19 (a few samples of this study predate the infection). Cell type and time point are not known.

A few counts support this clonotype. The chain joins TRBV15 to TRBJ2-5; D remains ambiguous. The germline CDR1 and CDR2 sequences are LNHNV and YYDKDF (reference sequence). V lost 0 bases to trimming and J lost 4 bases, with 6 bases between them. CDR3 length: 13 amino acids. In DNA, the CDR3 is TGTGCCACCAGCAGAGATCCGGGAGAGACCCAGTACTTC. Its protein product is CATSRDPGETQYF. Variable domain in full (rest from reference TRBV15 and TRBJ2-5): DAMVIQNPRYQVTQFGKPVTLSCSQTLNHNVMYWYQQKSSQAPKLLFHYYDKDFNNEADTPDNFQSRRPNTSFCFLDIRSPGLGDTAMYLCATSRDPGETQYFGPGTRLLVL.

There are many counts of this clonotype. The CDR3 spells CASSTQGGTEAFF. CDR3 nucleotide sequence: TGTGCCAGCAGCACTCAGGGGGGGACTGAAGCTTTCTTT. This chain uses TRBV7-3 with TRBJ1-1, with 7 bases matching TRBD1. The CDR3 loop spans 13 amino acids. J gave up 5 bases and V 5 bases, and 5 bases lay outside the gene matches. Germline loops: CDR1 SGHTA, CDR2 FQGTGA.

This clonotype was counted between two and nine times. CDR3 bases: TGTGCCAGCAGCCTGGACGGGCAGAAGAACACTGAAGCTTTCTTT. Protein product: CASSLDGQKNTEAFF. This chain uses TRBV4-2 with TRBJ1-1, with D unresolved. Germline assignment: CDR1 LGHNA and CDR2 YNFKEQ. V was clipped by 4 bases and J by 1 base, with 13 bases between them. This CDR3 region has 15 residues.

The rearrangement links TRBV10-3 to TRBJ2-5; 10 bases match TRBD1. In germline, CDR1 is ENHRY, CDR2 SYGVKD. After removal of 7 bases from V and 5 bases from J, the junction contained 10 bases not matched to a gene. This CDR3 is built from 15 residues. The CDR3 loop reads CAIKSFDRGHETQYF. CDR3 sequence (DNA): TGTGCCATCAAGAGCTTCGACAGGGGGCATGAGACCCAGTACTTC.

The V gene is TRBV5-5, the J gene TRBJ2-7; D ambiguous. The CDR3 runs to 12 residues. The ends were cut back, 0 bases at V and 6 bases at J, with 7 bases in the middle. Germline CDR1 reads SGHKS; CDR2 reads YYEKEE (reference sequence). The CDR3 DNA sequence: TGTGCCAGCAGCTTGGTAGGGCTCGAGCAGTACGTC. Translated, it gives CASSLVGLEQYV.

This sequence joins TRBV5-6 and TRBJ1-2; 10 bases agree with TRBD1. Per the germline V gene, CDR1 is SGHDT and CDR2 is YYEEEE. This CDR3 comprises 16 residues. V dropped 4 bases and J dropped 0; count of bases not matched to a gene: 6. The CDR3 is CASSRDRGYSNYGYTF. CDR3 sequence (DNA): TGTGCCAGCAGCCGGGACAGGGGCTACTCTAACTATGGCTACACCTTC.

This clonotype was detected many times. The chain uses TRBV5-1 and TRBJ1-6, with a weak D call TRBD1 (5 bases). The V and J ends lost 3 bases and 8 bases respectively, with 9 bases between them. This CDR3 spans 13 amino acids. Looked up from germline, CDR1 is SGHRS and CDR2 is YFSETQ. The CDR3 region has the DNA TGCGCCAGCAGCTACGACAGTTATTCACCCCTCCACTTT. Translating gives CASSYDSYSPLHF.

The chain employs TRBV5-1 and TRBJ1-1, with D possibly being TRBD1 (6 bases). Germline-derived CDR1 and CDR2 are SGHRS and YFSETQ. Between the trimmed V and J ends, which lost 2 bases and 7 bases, there was a span of 15 bases. The CDR3 contains 14 residues. The CDR3 loop reads CASSFQGRIGEAFF. DNA of the CDR3: TGCGCCAGCAGCTTCCAGGGGCGTATCGGTGAAGCTTTCTTT.

V is TRBV18 and J is TRBJ2-7, with 7 bases aligning to TRBD1. Germline V lookup: CDR1 KGHSH, CDR2 LQKENI. Losses at the gene ends were 4 bases for V and 5 bases for J; bases not matched to a gene: 8. This CDR3 contains 14 residues. DNA of the CDR3: TGTGCCAGCTCACTTACTTTGGACAGGCACGAGCAGTACGTC. Amino acid sequence: CASSLTLDRHEQYV.

This clonotype has just a few counts. The chain couples TRBV5-4 to TRBJ2-3, with D tentatively TRBD2 (6 bases). The CDR3 consists of 15 residues. Trimming left V 0 bases short and J 3 bases short, with 11 bases between. Germline CDR1 reads SGHNT; CDR2 reads YYREEE (reference sequence). The CDR3 region is CASSLVPGETDTQYF. The CDR3 nucleotides are TGTGCCAGCAGCTTGGTTCCGGGGGAAACAGATACGCAGTATTTT.

The chain uses TRBV7-9 and TRBJ2-7; 7 bases are a match to TRBD1. Trimming took 5 bases from V and 5 from J; bases not matched to a gene: 3. Germline assignment: CDR1 SEHNR and CDR2 FQNEAQ (reference sequence). The CDR3 consists of 12 residues. DNA for the CDR3: TGTGCCAGCAGCCGACAGGGTCACGAGCAGTACGTC. Its protein product is CASSRQGHEQYV.

This clonotype was found a few times. As DNA, the CDR3 is TGTGCCAGCAGCCCGCGGGGGGGAGAGTACAATGAGCAGTTCTTC. This gives the protein CASSPRGGEYNEQFF. This sequence joins TRBV7-9 and TRBJ2-1; TRBD2 aligns across 9 bases. Per the germline V gene, CDR1 is SEHNR and CDR2 is FQNEAQ (reference sequence). The ends lost 5 bases at V and 4 bases at J; junction bases unmatched: 6. The CDR3 runs to 15 residues.

This clonotype was counted between two and nine times. The rearrangement uses TRBV6-6 and TRBJ2-1, with D possibly being TRBD1 (7 bases). Trimming removed 6 bases at V and 2 bases at J, with 14 bases between. The CDR3 is 15 residues long. The V gene's germline CDR1 is MNHNY and CDR2 SVGAGI (reference sequence). The CDR3 here is CASSRQGGTYNEQFF. The DNA of the CDR3 is TGTGCCAGCAGCCGCCAGGGGGGCACCTACAATGAGCAGTTCTTC.

This rearrangement joins TRBV20-1 to TRBJ2-7; D assignment may be TRBD1 or TRBD2 (6 bases each). V was trimmed by 3 bases and J by 3 bases, leaving 12 bases between them. CDR3 length equals 13 residues. CDR1 is DFQATT, CDR2 SNEGSKA, per germline (reference sequence). The CDR3 DNA follows: TGCAGTGCTAGCGGGGGCGTCAACTACGAGCAGTACTTC. The encoded protein is CSASGGVNYEQYF.

V and J are TRBV5-1 and TRBJ1-4; 9 bases match TRBD1. The V and J ends lost 0 bases and 7 bases, in that order; junction bases with no gene match: 4. The germline gives CDR1 SGHRS, CDR2 YFSETQ. The CDR3 length is 15 residues. Here the CDR3 DNA reads TGCGCCAGCAGCTTGGCCTCGACAGGGGGTGAAAAACTGTTTTTT. Translating gives CASSLASTGGEKLFF.

This sequence joins TRBV20-1 and TRBJ2-3, with D perhaps TRBD1 or TRBD2 (5 bases each). CDR1 and CDR2 (germline): DFQATT, SNEGSKA (reference sequence). The germline V and J ends were trimmed by 6 bases and 0 bases, with 16 bases remaining between them. The CDR3 loop spans 15 amino acids. CDR3 bases: TGCAGTGCCCGACGGTCGGGGCCCAGCACAGATACGCAGTATTTT. This translates into CSARRSGPSTDTQYF.

This clonotype was counted at least ten times. The chain carries TRBV7-3 and TRBJ2-7; D gene unclear. CDR1 is SGHTA, CDR2 FQGTGA, per germline. V lost 2 bases and J 6 bases, leaving 11 bases between the germline ends. This CDR3 spans 13 amino acids. The CDR3 spells CASSLLPRSEQYV. The CDR3 bases are TGTGCCAGCAGCTTACTCCCTAGGTCCGAGCAGTACGTC.

The chain recombines TRBV3-1 with TRBJ2-1; weak D call: TRBD1 (7 bases). CDR3 size: 16 residues. In germline, CDR1 is LGHDT, CDR2 YNNKEL (reference sequence). Trimming left V 4 bases short and J 4 bases short, with 17 bases between. The CDR3 DNA sequence: TGTGCCAGCAGCCTAATGGACAGGAGGGGTTACAATGAGCAGTTCTTC. Residues: CASSLMDRRGYNEQFF.

This clonotype showed up many times. The chain combines TRBV10-3 with TRBJ2-2; D uncertain. V was shortened by 3 bases and J by 6 bases, with 8 bases between the two germline ends. Germline V gene data show CDR1 as ENHRY and CDR2 as SYGVKD. This CDR3 contains 13 residues. The CDR3 loop reads CAISDKRPGELFF. The CDR3 DNA is TGTGCCATCAGTGACAAGAGGCCCGGGGAGCTGTTTTTT.

This clonotype was picked up a small number of times. This chain links TRBV4-2 with TRBJ2-7; 9 positions match TRBD1. This CDR3 comprises 15 residues. Trimming cost V 3 bases and J 1 base; bases outside gene matches: 4. The germline CDR1 and CDR2 sequences are LGHNA and YNFKEQ. CDR3 sequence: CASSQGQGPSYEQYV. The CDR3 coding sequence is TGTGCCAGCAGCCAGGGACAGGGTCCATCCTACGAGCAGTACGTC.